This T cell receptor beta chain was profiled in a study of cytomegalovirus exposure and HLA in healthy donors. Broader study findings: There were some public TCRs occurring in many donors, but most TCR sequences were rare. Relative to the approximately 660-donor mean, N-insertions were reportedly fewer in an Asian-associated ancestry cluster in a later analysis.

J was trimmed by 5 bases and V by 4 bases; bases with no gene match: 11. Germline V gene lookup returns CDR1 GTSNPN and CDR2 SVGIG (reference sequence). This CDR3 is built from 14 residues. On this clone itself: Its cognate antigen is unknown.

PCR amplification relied on 60 Vbeta primers (plus 13 Jbeta primers). Generated by immunoSEQ multiplex PCR, the TCRdb table keeps only in-frame clones and is missing some. The sample has roughly 180,000 clones, 80% to 85% seen once; the top ten hold about 1.9%. The sequenced material came from PBMCs. The sequence was collected from a woman between 18 and 29 years old in good health and CMV-seropositive. The rearrangement joins TRBV30 to TRBJ2-7, with 7 nucleotides matching TRBD1. CDR3 in DNA: TGTGCCTGGACTCGACAGGGATTTCGTGACGAGCAGTACTTC. It encodes CAWTRQGFRDEQYF.